The next 28 T cell receptor beta chains were all read from a single sample in a study of molecular identifiers for immune sequencing clone quantification. TCRdb reanalysed the PCR reads using MiXCR and keeps one entry per CDR3 protein. The sample records over 65,000 distinct CDR3 sequences, around 25% being singletons. Material: naive CD8+ T cells from blood, with Jurkat cell RNA spiked in. Subset specified: FACS-sorted CD8+CD4-CCR7+CD45RA+ naive T cells. These receptor sequences come from a human donor in good health. Some libraries in this study had Jurkat cell RNA spiked in.

This clonotype has just one count. The chain is built from TRBV3-1 and TRBJ2-3, with TRBD2 identical over 7 bases. Germline V gene sequence: CDR1 LGHDT, CDR2 YNNKEL (reference sequence). J gave up 5 bases and V 2 bases, and 10 bases lay outside the gene matches. The CDR3 runs to 16 residues. The CDR3 spells CASSQSSGYTQDTQYF. The CDR3 nucleotides read TGTGCCAGCAGCCAATCTAGCGGTTACACGCAAGATACGCAGTATTTT.

This clonotype appeared many times. The chain uses TRBV2 and TRBJ2-7; 8 bases are shared with TRBD1. The CDR3 is made up of 14 amino acids. The germline gives CDR1 SNHLY, CDR2 FYNNEI. Unmatched junction bases numbered 7, after V lost 4 bases and J lost 5 bases. CDR3 sequence (DNA): TGTGCCAGCAGTGGCAGGGGGCCTGGGGACGAGCAGTACTTC. This codes for CASSGRGPGDEQYF.

The CDR3 DNA reads TGTGCCAGCAGTTTTATCGGACCGAGTACAGATACGCAGTATTTT. Translating gives CASSFIGPSTDTQYF. V usage is TRBV27 and J usage is TRBJ2-3; D not certain. Germline V lookup: CDR1 MNHEY, CDR2 SMNVEV (reference sequence). V gave up 3 bases and J gave up 3 bases, with 13 bases separating them. The CDR3 contains 15 residues.

To note about this clonotype: Since a much larger clone is just one base distant, this may be a read error. This sequence joins TRBV10-3 and TRBJ2-6, with D possibly being TRBD1 or TRBD2 (5 bases each). This CDR3 has 15 residues. Germline CDR1 reads ENHRY; CDR2 reads SYGVKD. This CDR3 is CAIQSPGAGANALTF. The CDR3, as DNA: TGTGCCATCCAGTCTCCTGGGGCCGGGGCCAACGCCCTGACTTTC.

This clonotype was seen a handful of times. This chain joins TRBV13 and TRBJ2-3; 8 bases are shared with TRBD2. V was pared by 0 bases and J by 2 bases, with 13 bases of the junction left unmatched. The germline V gene has CDR1 PRHDT and CDR2 FYEKMQ (reference sequence). This CDR3 is 19 amino acids long. Here the CDR3 reads CASSLGPFVAGQPTDTQYF. The CDR3 nucleotides are TGTGCCAGCAGCTTAGGCCCTTTTGTAGCGGGGCAACCCACAGATACGCAGTATTTT.

This clonotype has at least ten counts. The chain links TRBV6-5 to TRBJ1-1, with D perhaps TRBD1 (6 bases). V lost 6 bases and J 4 bases, leaving 9 bases between the germline ends. This CDR3 contains 12 residues. Germline CDR1 MNHEY, CDR2 SVGAGI. The CDR3 region has the DNA TGTGCCAGCAGCTTGGACAGCACTGAAGCTTTCTTT. This encodes CASSLDSTEAFF.

The rearrangement joins TRBV27 to TRBJ2-1; D uncertain. V lost 4 bases, J lost 5 bases, and 12 bases lay in between. Germline V gives CDR1 MNHEY, CDR2 SMNVEV (reference sequence). The CDR3 loop spans 14 amino acids. The CDR3 coding sequence is TGTGCCAGCAGTTCCTATAGTCCCCACAATGAGCAGTTCTTC. Its protein is CASSSYSPHNEQFF.

This clonotype turned up a few times. The genes are TRBV3-1 and TRBJ1-5; D not resolved. Per germline, CDR1 LGHDT and CDR2 YNNKEL (reference sequence). The germline V and J ends were trimmed by 0 bases and 0 bases, with 6 bases remaining between them. CDR3 length equals 15 residues. CDR3 nucleotide sequence: TGTGCCAGCAGCCAAGAGGCATATAGCAATCAGCCCCAGCATTTT. Translation gives CASSQEAYSNQPQHF. Filled out from reference TRBV3-1 and TRBJ1-5, the complete variable domain reads DTAVSQTPKYLVTQMGNDKSIKCEQNLGHDTMYWYKQDSKKFLKIMFSYNNKELIINETVPNRFSPKSPDKAHLNLHINSLELGDSAVYFCASSQEAYSNQPQHFGDGTRLSIL.

This clonotype came up many times. V gene TRBV5-1 combines with J gene TRBJ2-7; no definite D call. CDR3 length equals 14 residues. CDR1 is SGHRS and CDR2 is YFSETQ in the germline V gene. Trimming removed 0 bases at V and 2 bases at J, with 9 bases between. CDR3 protein: CASSLVGGAYEQYF. The CDR3 bases are TGCGCCAGCAGCTTGGTTGGCGGCGCCTACGAGCAGTACTTC.

Concerning this clonotype itself: Compared with germline, one end of the junction differs, possibly owing to a read error. V and J are TRBV7-9 and TRBJ2-5, with 8 bases that match TRBD1. The V gene's germline CDR1 is SEHNR and CDR2 FQNEAQ (reference sequence). CDR3 length equals 15 residues. The CDR3 region has the DNA TGTGCCAGCAGCCAACGACAGGGGACCGCCGCGCCCCAGTCCTTC. Amino acid sequence: CASSQRQGTAAPQSF.

This clonotype was seen a few times. J is TRBJ1-1 and V is TRBV20-1; D is uncertain. Trimming shortened V by 1 base and J by 2 bases, and 11 bases separated the two germline ends. The CDR3 spans 14 residues. Germline V gene data show CDR1 as DFQATT and CDR2 as SNEGSKA (reference sequence). CDR3 in amino acids: CSARVSLINTEAFF. The CDR3 DNA reads TGCAGTGCTAGAGTAAGCCTAATTAACACTGAAGCTTTCTTT.

The chain is built from TRBV3-1 and TRBJ1-3, with D possibly TRBD1 on 6 matching bases. Germline V lookup: CDR1 LGHDT, CDR2 YNNKEL (reference sequence). This CDR3 region has 17 residues. V was cut by 5 bases and J by 4 bases, with 21 bases left in between. The CDR3 sequence: CASSSVNRAQRGNTIYF. DNA for the CDR3: TGTGCCAGCAGCTCCGTCAACAGGGCGCAAAGGGGAAACACCATATATTTT.

This clonotype was observed many times. V gene TRBV7-9 combines with J gene TRBJ2-1; D ambiguous. The CDR3 spans 14 residues. Between the trimmed V and J ends, which lost 5 bases and 9 bases, there was a span of 17 bases. Germline loops: CDR1 SEHNR, CDR2 FQNEAQ (reference sequence). The CDR3 DNA reads as TGTGCCAGCAGCCCATTTTCAGTACTCATTGAGCAGTTCTTC. Its protein product is CASSPFSVLIEQFF.

This rearrangement joins TRBV5-1 to TRBJ2-2; maybe TRBD2 (6 bases). From germline, CDR1 is SGHRS and CDR2 YFSETQ. V was trimmed by 5 bases and J by 0 bases, leaving 11 bases between them. The CDR3 has 15 residues. CDR3 region: CASSLIAANTGELFF. The CDR3 DNA reads as TGCGCCAGCAGTCTGATAGCGGCGAACACCGGGGAGCTGTTTTTT.

This clonotype was observed many times. The genes are TRBV4-1 and TRBJ1-5, with no clear D. Germline-derived CDR1 and CDR2 are MGHRA and YSYEKL. The V gene lost 2 bases and the J gene lost 3 bases, with 5 bases spanning the gap. This CDR3 region has 13 residues. CDR3 in DNA: TGCGCCAGCAGCCAACCACACAATCAGCCCCAGCATTTT. It specifies CASSQPHNQPQHF.

This clonotype occurred many times. The genes are TRBV2 and TRBJ2-1; 7 bases fit TRBD2. The germline V gene encodes CDR1 SNHLY and CDR2 FYNNEI. The CDR3 is 16 residues long. The trim removed 1 base at V and 2 bases at J, leaving 5 bases unmatched. The CDR3 protein is CASSEVFGGTYNEQFF. CDR3 nucleotides: TGTGCCAGCAGTGAAGTTTTCGGGGGGACCTACAATGAGCAGTTCTTC.

This clonotype has a count of ten or more. The genes are TRBV7-9 and TRBJ2-2; D unresolved. CDR1 and CDR2 from the germline V gene are SEHNR and FQNEAQ (reference sequence). V gave up 3 bases and J gave up 6 bases, with 8 bases separating them. This CDR3 has 13 residues. The CDR3 sequence: CASSFLEPGELFF. The DNA of the CDR3 is TGTGCCAGCAGCTTCCTAGAACCCGGGGAGCTGTTTTTT.

This clonotype was observed at least ten times. This chain uses TRBV5-1 with TRBJ2-5; 7 bases are shared with TRBD1. J was trimmed by 5 bases and V by 5 bases; bases with no gene match: 9. The CDR3 is made up of 14 amino acids. In germline, CDR1 is SGHRS, CDR2 YFSETQ. The CDR3 coding sequence is TGCGCCAGCAGATTGACAGGGATGGGGGAGACCCAGTACTTC. Translated: CASRLTGMGETQYF.

This clonotype came up many times. J is TRBJ2-5 and V is TRBV12-3 or TRBV12-4; 12 nucleotides align to TRBD2. The CDR3 is 16 residues long. After removal of 6 bases from V and 2 bases from J, the junction contained 7 bases not matched to a gene. In DNA form, the CDR3 reads TGTGCCAGCAGCCCAGGACTAGCGGGACCTCAAGAGACCCAGTACTTC. It yields the protein CASSPGLAGPQETQYF.

This clonotype was seen a few times. The chain recombines TRBV29-1 with TRBJ1-2, with 12 nucleotides matching TRBD1. CDR3 length: 15 amino acids. The junction had 8 bases not matched to a gene; V was cut back by 6 bases and J by 3 bases. Germline values: CDR1 SQVTM, CDR2 ANQGSEA. The CDR3, as DNA: TGCAGCGTACCGGGACAGGGGGCTTTCGACTATGGCTACACCTTC. The encoded protein is CSVPGQGAFDYGYTF.

The V and J genes are TRBV4-3 and TRBJ1-2, with TRBD1 matching over 9 bases. Germline CDR1 LGHNA, CDR2 YSLEER. Trimming took 1 base from V and 6 from J; bases not matched to a gene: 6. The CDR3 covers 15 residues. In DNA, the CDR3 is TGCGCCAGCAGCCAAGGACGGACAGGGGCGAATGGCTACACCTTC. Its protein product is CASSQGRTGANGYTF.

Comments on this clonotype: This clone may be a read error of a much larger clone one base away. Since no conserved phenylalanine or tryptophan closes the CDR3, a read error is the likely cause. This sequence joins TRBV6-7 and TRBJ2-4; D ambiguous. TRBV6-7 is designated an ORF whose function remains uncertain. Trimming pared 6 bases from V and 0 bases from J, leaving 18 bases between. This CDR3 region has 17 residues. The CDR3 is CASSQTTMVLAKNIQYC. The CDR3 bases are TGTGCCAGCAGCCAAACCACCATGGTACTAGCCAAAAACATTCAGTACTGC.

Points on this clonotype: A clone one base away is much larger, so this may be a read error. V gene TRBV7-9 combines with J gene TRBJ2-5; D is uncertain. This CDR3 region has 15 residues. The germline CDR1 and CDR2 sequences are SEHNR and FQNEAQ (reference sequence). V lost 1 base and J 2 bases, leaving 11 bases between the germline ends. The CDR3 protein is CASSLVGVRQETQYF. CDR3 DNA sequence: TGTGCCAGCAGCTTAGTCGGTGTCAGACAAGAGACCCAGTACTTC.

A note on this clonotype: Just one base apart from a much larger clone, this may be a read error. J is TRBJ1-1 and V is TRBV3-1; D is unclear. In germline, CDR1 is LGHDT, CDR2 YNNKEL (reference sequence). The CDR3 consists of 18 residues. The CDR3 bases are TGTGCCGGCAGCCAAGCCCTTCAAATCGACCGACAGAACACTGAAGCTTTCTTT. This gives the protein CAGSQALQIDRQNTEAFF.

The sample holds one count of this clonotype. The gene calls are TRBV9 and TRBJ2-2; D possibly corresponds to TRBD1 (5 bases). From germline, CDR1 is SGDLS and CDR2 YYNGEE. The CDR3 is made up of 19 amino acids. V was clipped by 6 bases and J by 6 bases, with 30 bases between them. CDR3 loop: CASTNNPAVGCRVAGELFF. The CDR3 bases are TGTGCCAGCACCAATAACCCTGCAGTAGGGTGCAGGGTGGCCGGGGAGCTGTTTTTT.

In this sample, this clonotype turned up a few times. The chain couples TRBV4-3 to TRBJ2-3; 11 nucleotides match TRBD2. J was trimmed by 5 bases and V by 0 bases; bases with no gene match: 7. Germline CDR1 LGHNA, CDR2 YSLEER. The CDR3 contains 17 residues. CDR3 sequence reads: CASSQDSSGRGEDTQYF. Written as DNA, the CDR3 is TGCGCCAGCAGCCAAGATAGTAGCGGGAGGGGGGAAGATACGCAGTATTTT.

This chain joins TRBV6-5 and TRBJ2-1, with a weak D call TRBD1 (6 bases). V was trimmed by 6 bases and J by 6 bases, leaving 15 bases between them. Germline V gene data show CDR1 as MNHEY and CDR2 as SVGAGI. This CDR3 contains 14 residues. For the CDR3, the DNA is TGTGCCAGCAGCACCGGACAGTCTCTCAATGAGCAGTTCTTC. It encodes CASSTGQSLNEQFF.

Comment on this clonotype: Since a much larger clone is just one base distant, this may be a read error. The rearrangement uses TRBV7-9 and TRBJ1-5, with D perhaps TRBD1 (6 bases). The CDR3 spans 15 residues. Per the germline V gene, CDR1 is SEHNR and CDR2 is FQNEAQ (reference sequence). The CDR3, as DNA: TGTGCCAGCAGCTTAGGCTCGGGGGCTGGGCAGCCCCGGCATTTT. Translating gives CASSLGSGAGQPRHF.